What follows describes a single T cell receptor beta chain. Produced via immunoSEQ multiplex PCR; TCRdb's table is partial and in-frame only. The data hold about 140,000 clones, with around 90% observed a single time. The data stem from a study of control samples from healthy donors and cancer patients. V dropped 5 bases and J dropped 0 bases, with 5 bases sitting between them. CDR1 and CDR2 (germline): SGHVS, FQNEAQ. CDR3 length: 12 residues. The clonotype comes from a man aged 25 to 40 in good health. The chain recombines TRBV7-8 with TRBJ2-7, with D unclear. Sequencing was done on a sample of blood. The CDR3 here is CASSHGSYEQYF. In DNA form, the CDR3 reads TGTGCCAGCAGCCACGGCTCCTACGAGCAGTACTTC. Supplemented by reference TRBV7-8 and TRBJ2-7, the full variable domain reads GAGVSQSPRYKVAKRGQDVALRCDPISGHVSLFWYQQALGQGPEFLTYFQNEAQLDKSGLPSDRFFAERPEGSVSTLKIQRTQQEDSAVYLCASSHGSYEQYFGPGTRLTVT.